The clone carrying this T cell receptor (beta chain) came up once. Random hexamers served to reverse transcribe roughly 0.45 to 1 ug RNA. Via MiXCR, TCRdb re-called the immunoSEQ multiplex PCR reads, giving one row per CDR3 protein. This table holds about 110,000 distinct CDR3 sequences, 95% to 98% found once. This sample is part of a study of CD8 T cells in Susac syndrome. This CDR3 is 11 amino acids long. Per the germline V gene, CDR1 is SQVTM and CDR2 is ANQGSEA. The receptor's source is a human donor in good health. This sequence joins TRBV29-1 and TRBJ2-3; a possible D gene is TRBD1 (5 bases). Material: CD4+ T cells from PBMCs. CDR3 nucleotide sequence: TGCATCGGACAATTCCTTGATACGCAGTATTTT. This translates into CIGQFLDTQYF.